The clone carrying this T cell receptor beta chain was seen a few times. The source of the sample is a study of blood T cell repertoires in COVID-19. The germline CDR1 and CDR2 sequences are SNHLY and FYNNEI. The CDR3 spans 14 residues. V lost 0 bases and J lost 8; bases outside the gene matches: 4. Measured with immunoSEQ multiplex PCR; TCRdb has only the in-frame clones, and not every one. The sample consists of around 100,000 clones, approximately 80% of them appearing once. This TCR came from a woman between 70 and 85 years old with acute or convalescent COVID-19. Sequenced: peripheral blood. The chain employs TRBV2 and TRBJ1-2, with TRBD1 matching 9 bases. CDR3 amino acids: CASSEAGTGSGYTF. The CDR3 bases are TGTGCCAGCAGTGAAGCCGGGACAGGGAGCGGCTACACCTTC. The complete variable domain, with remaining parts taken from reference TRBV2 and TRBJ1-2, reads EPEVTQTPSHQVTQMGQEVILRCVPISNHLYFYWYRQILGQKVEFLVSFYNNEISEKSEIFDDQFSVERPDGSNFTLKIRSTKLEDSAMYFCASSEAGTGSGYTFGSGTRLTVV.